This TCR beta chain was found in a study of blood T cell repertoires in COVID-19. On the study more broadly: Whether acute or convalescent, the COVID-19 samples came from the United States, Italy and Spain. T cells, B-cell-depleted T cells, or PBMCs supplied cDNA or gDNA.

Per the original methods: Amplification from reference gene primers served as the basis for estimated nucleated cell counts. Sequencing used immunoSEQ multiplex PCR; TCRdb keeps in-frame clones, though not all of them. The D gene and trimming were derived from the DNA, and the V and J assignments and clone size from that table. This table holds about 180,000 clones, approximately 86% found once. From germline, CDR1 is LNHDA and CDR2 SQIVND (reference sequence). The ends lost 6 bases at V and 0 bases at J; junction bases unmatched: 5. This CDR3 has 15 amino acids. The sample taken for sequencing was peripheral blood. The clonotype comes from a man in his fifties with active or convalescent COVID-19. The rearrangement links TRBV19 to TRBJ1-5; 7 bases line up with TRBD1. The CDR3 DNA reads as TGTGCCAGTAGCGGGACAGATTATAGCAATCAGCCCCAGCATTTT. Translated: CASSGTDYSNQPQHF.